A selection of T cell receptor beta chains follows, all from one sample in a study of T cell responses to AZD1222 COVID-19 vaccine. Here immunoSEQ multiplex PCR was the method, and the copy in TCRdb shows in-frame clones only, minus some. The data hold some 150,000 clones, with about 91% observed a single time. The specimen comprised peripheral blood, sampled on day 0 of MenACWY control vaccination. The origin of the receptors is an adult in good health. CDR3s include the opening cysteine and the closing phenylalanine or tryptophan. Each record gives: CDR3 protein, CDR3 DNA, V gene, D gene, CDR3 length, clone size, J gene. D genes are given only for firm matches. Some rows mark clone size as missing; the rest say once, few, many or name a class of expanded clone.

CDR3: CASSLGVNQPQHF; DNA: TGTGCCAGCAGCTTAGGGGTAAATCAGCCCCAGCATTTT; V: TRBV7-3; D: .; length: 13; size: .; J: TRBJ1-5
CDR3: CASSERGSTYEQYF; DNA: TGTGCCAGCAGTGAGCGGGGTAGCACCTACGAGCAGTACTTC; V: TRBV7-2; D: TRBD2; length: 14; size: .; J: TRBJ2-7
CDR3: CASSLVGSKEKLFF; DNA: TGTGCCAGCAGCTTAGTTGGGTCAAAAGAAAAACTGTTTTTT; V: TRBV7-2; D: .; length: 14; size: .; J: TRBJ1-4
CDR3: CASSWDRATMMNTEAFF; DNA: TGCGCCAGCAGCTGGGACAGGGCCACGATGATGAACACTGAAGCTTTCTTT; V: TRBV5-1; D: TRBD1; length: 17; size: .; J: TRBJ1-1
CDR3: CASGWGTEAFF; DNA: TGTGCCAGCGGTTGGGGTACTGAAGCTTTCTTT; V: TRBV9; D: .; length: 11; size: .; J: TRBJ1-1
CDR3: CASSFKSGRDYEQYF; DNA: TGTGCCAGCAGCTTTAAGTCAGGCAGGGACTACGAGCAGTACTTC; V: TRBV5-4; D: .; length: 15; size: .; J: TRBJ2-7
CDR3: CASSFWAGTGELFF; DNA: TGTGCCAGCAGCTTTTGGGCTGGCACCGGGGAGCTGTTTTTT; V: TRBV5-5; D: .; length: 14; size: .; J: TRBJ2-2
CDR3: CASSVAYEQFF; DNA: TGCGCCAGCAGTGTGGCGTACGAGCAGTTCTTC; V: TRBV10-2; D: .; length: 11; size: .; J: TRBJ2-1
CDR3: CASSVLGGGATGELFF; DNA: TGTGCCAGCAGCGTTCTTGGTGGGGGGGCCACCGGGGAGCTGTTTTTT; V: TRBV9; D: .; length: 16; size: .; J: TRBJ2-2
CDR3: CASSGDGSSYEQYF; DNA: TGTGCCAGCAGCGGGGACGGGAGCTCCTACGAGCAGTACTTC; V: TRBV9; D: .; length: 14; size: .; J: TRBJ2-7
CDR3: CASSLGESPLHF; DNA: TGTGCCAGCTCCCTCGGGGAATCACCCCTCCACTTT; V: TRBV2; D: .; length: 12; size: .; J: TRBJ1-6
CDR3: CASSYSGTGSYEQYF; DNA: TGTGCCAGCAGTTACTCGGGCACCGGATCCTACGAGCAGTACTTC; V: TRBV6-2/TRBV6-3; D: .; length: 15; size: .; J: TRBJ2-7
CDR3: CASSYGVRSYNEQFF; DNA: TGTGCCAGCAGTTACGGGGTCCGGTCGTACAATGAGCAGTTCTTC; V: TRBV6-2/TRBV6-3; D: .; length: 15; size: .; J: TRBJ2-1
CDR3: CASSLMGTDTQYF; DNA: TGTGCCAGCAGCTTGATGGGAACGGATACGCAGTATTTT; V: TRBV5-6; D: .; length: 13; size: .; J: TRBJ2-3
CDR3: CASSSEIGFDYGYTF; DNA: TGCGCCAGCAGCTCCGAAATCGGTTTCGACTATGGCTACACCTTC; V: TRBV5-1; D: .; length: 15; size: .; J: TRBJ1-2
CDR3: CASSHRQGSSYEQYF; DNA: TGTGCCAGTAGCCACCGACAGGGAAGCTCCTACGAGCAGTACTTC; V: TRBV19; D: TRBD1; length: 15; size: .; J: TRBJ2-7
CDR3: CASSQGPQGAGNTIYF; DNA: TGCGCCAGCAGCCAAGGGCCACAGGGTGCTGGAAACACCATATATTTT; V: TRBV4-1; D: .; length: 16; size: .; J: TRBJ1-3
CDR3: CATSDPDRVYGYTF; DNA: TGTGCCACCAGTGATCCCGACAGGGTCTATGGCTACACCTTC; V: TRBV24-1; D: TRBD1; length: 14; size: .; J: TRBJ1-2
CDR3: CASRTQGSGANVLTF; DNA: TGTGCCAGCAGAACCCAGGGGTCTGGGGCCAACGTCCTGACTTTC; V: TRBV6-5; D: .; length: 15; size: once; J: TRBJ2-6
CDR3: CASSLDNTDTQYF; DNA: TGCGCCAGCAGCTTGGACAACACAGATACGCAGTATTTT; V: TRBV5-1; D: .; length: 13; size: .; J: TRBJ2-3
CDR3: CASSLAGQGRNGYTF; DNA: TGTGCCAGCAGCTTAGCGGGGCAGGGGCGAAATGGCTACACCTTC; V: TRBV7-2; D: .; length: 15; size: .; J: TRBJ1-2
CDR3: CASSLGLAGELFF; DNA: TGTGCCAGCAGCTTAGGACTAGCCGGGGAGCTGTTTTTT; V: TRBV7-9; D: .; length: 13; size: .; J: TRBJ2-2
CDR3: CASRYGQGDGYTF; DNA: TGTGCCAGCAGATATGGACAGGGCGATGGCTACACCTTC; V: TRBV7-2; D: TRBD1; length: 13; size: .; J: TRBJ1-2
CDR3: CASSPVGERRNEQFF; DNA: TGTGCCAGCAGCCCCGTGGGCGAGAGGCGCAATGAGCAGTTCTTC; V: TRBV7-3; D: .; length: 15; size: .; J: TRBJ2-1
CDR3: CASSLGQFTGELFF; DNA: TGTGCCAGCAGTTTAGGGCAGTTCACCGGGGAGCTGTTTTTT; V: TRBV6-2/TRBV6-3; D: .; length: 14; size: .; J: TRBJ2-2
CDR3: CASTMPWRTSGRGGDNEQFF; DNA: TGTGCCAGCACTATGCCGTGGCGGACTAGCGGGAGAGGGGGGGACAATGAGCAGTTCTTC; V: TRBV7-9; D: TRBD2; length: 20; size: .; J: TRBJ2-1
CDR3: CASSLVGKSPLHF; DNA: TGTGCCAGCAGCTTGGTTGGAAAATCACCCCTCCACTTT; V: TRBV5-8; D: .; length: 13; size: .; J: TRBJ1-6
CDR3: CASRFNSGNTIYF; DNA: TGTGCCAGCCGGTTTAACTCTGGAAACACCATATATTTT; V: TRBV12-3/TRBV12-4; D: .; length: 13; size: once; J: TRBJ1-3
CDR3: CASSSQGKGYTF; DNA: TGTGCCAGCAGCTCGCAGGGAAAAGGCTACACCTTC; V: TRBV11-2; D: .; length: 12; size: .; J: TRBJ1-2
CDR3: CASSSGQGYGYTF; DNA: TGTGCCAGCAGCTCCGGACAGGGCTATGGCTACACCTTC; V: TRBV7-3; D: TRBD1; length: 13; size: .; J: TRBJ1-2
CDR3: CASSLGGNGYTF; DNA: TGCGCCAGCAGCTTGGGTGGGAATGGCTACACCTTC; V: TRBV5-1; D: .; length: 12; size: .; J: TRBJ1-2
CDR3: CASSYPFRGLAGDDEQFF; DNA: TGTGCCAGCAGCTATCCATTTCGGGGACTAGCGGGAGATGATGAGCAGTTCTTC; V: TRBV7-9; D: TRBD2; length: 18; size: .; J: TRBJ2-1
CDR3: CASGRQGGTEAFF; DNA: TGTGCCAGTGGGAGACAGGGCGGCACTGAAGCTTTCTTT; V: TRBV19; D: TRBD1; length: 13; size: .; J: TRBJ1-1
CDR3: CASSFDRSRVASSYNSPLHF; DNA: TGTGCCAGCAGTTTCGACAGGTCCAGGGTCGCGAGCTCCTATAATTCACCCCTCCACTTT; V: TRBV6-2/TRBV6-3; D: .; length: 20; size: .; J: TRBJ1-6
CDR3: CASSFATGSYEQYF; DNA: TGTGCCAGCAGCTTCGCGACAGGGTCCTACGAGCAGTACTTC; V: TRBV5-4; D: TRBD1; length: 14; size: .; J: TRBJ2-7
CDR3: CASSLGGDSPLHF; DNA: TGTGCCAGCAGTTTGGGGGGGGATTCACCCCTCCACTTT; V: TRBV28; D: .; length: 13; size: .; J: TRBJ1-6